Shown below are 16 T cell receptor beta chains from a single sample sequenced in a study of blood T cells in healthy people across ages. Then a second PCR, running about 6 to 12 cycles, was carried out with a sample-barcoded 5' primer and a J-beta primer mix. TCRdb reanalysed the 5' RACE reads using MiXCR and keeps one entry per CDR3 protein. This table holds around 800,000 distinct CDR3 sequences, about 55% found once. Sequenced material: blood. These receptors were taken from an elderly man in good health.

This clonotype has just a few counts. The chain recombines TRBV3-1 with TRBJ2-1, with D perhaps matching TRBD2 (6 bases). Germline loops: CDR1 LGHDT, CDR2 YNNKEL (reference sequence). The V gene lost 5 bases and the J gene lost 2 bases, with 13 bases spanning the gap. The CDR3 has 15 amino acids. CDR3 DNA: TGTGCCAGCAGCTACGGCGGGGTGACCTACAATGAGCAGTTCTTC. Protein: CASSYGGVTYNEQFF.

The sample holds a few counts of this clonotype. This chain joins TRBV6-5 and TRBJ2-1; 7 nucleotides line up with TRBD2. The CDR3 contains 16 residues. Germline values: CDR1 MNHEY, CDR2 SVGAGI. The junction had 11 bases not matched to a gene; V was cut back by 0 bases and J by 9 bases. This CDR3 is CASSYSSGTPGGEQFF. CDR3 DNA: TGTGCCAGCAGTTACTCGAGTGGGACGCCGGGAGGTGAGCAGTTCTTC.

The table lists this clonotype with a count of one. This chain joins TRBV20-1 and TRBJ1-4; TRBD1 agrees at 7 bases. V shed 4 bases and J 6 bases; nucleotides not matched to a gene: 2. From germline, CDR1 is DFQATT and CDR2 SNEGSKA (reference sequence). This CDR3 has 12 amino acids. The CDR3 region is CSATGTDEKLFF. As DNA, the CDR3 is TGCAGTGCTACCGGGACAGATGAAAAACTGTTTTTT.

The chain uses TRBV4-2 and TRBJ2-3; no clear D gene. The length of the CDR3 is 17 residues. Trimming removed 0 bases at V and 14 bases at J, with 27 bases between. CDR1 and CDR2 from the germline V gene are LGHNA and YNFKEQ. The CDR3 protein is CASSQDRAGAGRRYAYF. CDR3 nucleotide sequence: TGTGCCAGCAGCCAAGATCGAGCCGGCGCCGGGCGGAGATACGCGTATTTT.

This chain joins TRBV9 and TRBJ1-2; D remains unclear. The CDR3 is 18 residues long. V was pared by 3 bases and J by 6 bases, with 27 bases between. The germline gives CDR1 SGDLS, CDR2 YYNGEE. The DNA for the CDR3 is TGTGCCAGCAGCGCCCCGTGGAGTGGAGGGCGTCGAGCGGATGGCTACACCTTC. This translates into CASSAPWSGGRRADGYTF. The full variable domain, with the rest looked up from reference TRBV9 and TRBJ1-2, is DSGVTQTPKHLITATGQRVTLRCSPRSGDLSVYWYQQSLDQGLQFLIQYYNGEERAKGNILERFSAQQFPDLHSELNLSSLELGDSALYFCASSAPWSGGRRADGYTFGSGTRLTVV.

V is TRBV20-1 and J is TRBJ2-7, with D possibly matching TRBD1 (6 bases). CDR3 length equals 11 residues. Looked up from germline, CDR1 is DFQATT and CDR2 is SNEGSKA (reference sequence). CDR3 in amino acids: CSSSGEYEQYF. In nucleotides, the CDR3 is TGCAGCTCCTCAGGGGAGTACGAGCAGTACTTC.

The gene calls are TRBV4-1 and TRBJ2-5; D is unresolved. The CDR3 has 15 residues. Trimming took off 4 bases at V and 5 bases at J, with 17 bases between the two ends. The germline V gene has CDR1 MGHRA and CDR2 YSYEKL. The chain's CDR3 is CASSRLMVPTETQYF. In DNA, the CDR3 is TGCGCCAGCAGCCGGTTGATGGTCCCGACTGAGACCCAGTACTTC.

A remark on this clonotype: One end of the junction fails to match germline, which may point to a read error. The chain's CDR3 is CASSISSNTQYF. The CDR3 DNA follows: TGTGCCAGCAGCATTAGTAGCAACACTCAGTACTTC. The V and J genes are TRBV25-1 and TRBJ2-4; no reliable D call. The CDR3 length is 12 residues. Per the germline V gene, CDR1 is MGHDK and CDR2 is SYGVNS. The variable domain in full, completed from reference TRBV25-1 and TRBJ2-4, reads EADIYQTPRYLVIGTGKKITLECSQTMGHDKMYWYQQDPGMELHLIHYSYGVNSTEKGDLSSESTVSRIRTEHFPLTLESARPSHTSQYLCASSISSNTQYFGAGTRLSVL.

The rearrangement joins TRBV12-3 or TRBV12-4 to TRBJ2-3; D uncertain. The CDR3 length is 15 residues. V lost 3 bases to trimming and J lost 0 bases, with 10 bases between them. CDR3 sequence reads: CASSLWPTSTDTQYF. The DNA of the CDR3 is TGTGCCAGCAGTTTGTGGCCTACTAGCACAGATACGCAGTATTTT.

The V gene is TRBV28, the J gene TRBJ2-1, with 8 bases matching TRBD2. V lost 5 bases and J lost 4; bases outside the gene matches: 10. This CDR3 has 16 residues. CDR1 is MDHEN, CDR2 SYDVKM, per germline. This CDR3 is CASSPYLAGGYNEQFF. CDR3 bases: TGTGCCAGCAGTCCCTATCTAGCGGGTGGATACAATGAGCAGTTCTTC.

This clonotype was observed once. The chain couples TRBV6-1 to TRBJ2-5; TRBD2 matches at 9 bases. The germline V gene has CDR1 MNHNS and CDR2 SASEGT. This CDR3 comprises 13 residues. J gave up 3 bases and V 11 bases, and 7 bases lay outside the gene matches. This CDR3 is CALRASGKETQYF. In DNA form, the CDR3 reads TGTGCCTTAAGGGCTAGCGGGAAAGAGACCCAGTACTTC.

The gene calls are TRBV7-6 and TRBJ2-4; a weak D match, TRBD2 (6 bases). The CDR3 has 15 amino acids. Germline CDR1 is SGHVS and CDR2 is FNYEAQ. V gave up 5 bases and J gave up 13 bases, with 24 bases separating them. This CDR3 is CASSRGQGRTGEQYF. CDR3 bases: TGTGCCAGCAGCCGGGGCCAGGGTCGTACGGGAGAGCAGTACTTC.

The chain joins TRBV5-1 to TRBJ2-4; 12 bases are a match to TRBD2. The closer fit of TRBJ2-7 to the DNA end suggests the J call may be wrong. The CDR3 totals 17 residues. The germline V gene encodes CDR1 SGHRS and CDR2 YFSETQ. CDR3 coding DNA: TGCGCCAGCAGCGCGACTAGCGGGAGACCGACCGCCTACGAGCAGTACTTC. Translated, it gives CASSATSGRPTAYEQYF.

For this clonotype: At one end, the junction sequence differs from germline, possibly due to a read error. The chain joins TRBV11-2 to TRBJ2-5; TRBD2 is a possible D gene (5 bases). The germline CDR1 and CDR2 sequences are SGHAT and FQNNGV. This CDR3 is built from 13 residues. The chain's CDR3 is CASSFLVWETRYF. The CDR3 DNA reads as TGTGCCAGCAGCTTCCTCGTGTGGGAGACCCGGTACTTC.

The gene calls are TRBV3-1 and TRBJ1-5; 12 bases fit TRBD1. The CDR3 has 16 residues. V shed 2 bases, J shed 6 bases, and the junction held 5 bases outside the gene matches. Germline loops: CDR1 LGHDT, CDR2 YNNKEL (reference sequence). CDR3 in amino acids: CASSQTGTGGTQPQHF. In DNA form, the CDR3 reads TGTGCCAGCAGCCAAACCGGGACAGGGGGCACTCAGCCCCAGCATTTT.

This clonotype qualifies as medium-sized. This chain connects TRBV12-3 or TRBV12-4 to TRBJ2-6; no reliable D call. There are 16 residues in the CDR3. The germline V and J ends were trimmed by 6 bases and 0 bases, with 12 bases remaining between them. The chain's CDR3 is CASRPLWDSGANVLTF. Written as DNA, the CDR3 is TGTGCCAGCAGACCCCTTTGGGACTCTGGGGCCAACGTCCTGACTTTC.